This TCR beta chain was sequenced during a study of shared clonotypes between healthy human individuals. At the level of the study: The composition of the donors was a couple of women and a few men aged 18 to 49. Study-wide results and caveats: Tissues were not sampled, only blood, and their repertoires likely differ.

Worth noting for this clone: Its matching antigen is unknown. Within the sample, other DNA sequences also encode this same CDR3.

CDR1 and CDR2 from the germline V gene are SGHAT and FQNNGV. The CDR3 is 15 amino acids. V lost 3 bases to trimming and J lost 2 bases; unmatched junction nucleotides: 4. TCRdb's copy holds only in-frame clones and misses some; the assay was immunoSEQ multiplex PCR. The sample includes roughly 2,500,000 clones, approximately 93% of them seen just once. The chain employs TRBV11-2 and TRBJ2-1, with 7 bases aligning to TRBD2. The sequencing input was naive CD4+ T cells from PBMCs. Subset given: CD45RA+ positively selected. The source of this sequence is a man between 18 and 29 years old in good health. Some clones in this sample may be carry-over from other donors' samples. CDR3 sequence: CASSFGLAAYNEQFF. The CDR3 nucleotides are TGTGCCAGCAGCTTCGGGCTAGCGGCCTACAATGAGCAGTTCTTC.